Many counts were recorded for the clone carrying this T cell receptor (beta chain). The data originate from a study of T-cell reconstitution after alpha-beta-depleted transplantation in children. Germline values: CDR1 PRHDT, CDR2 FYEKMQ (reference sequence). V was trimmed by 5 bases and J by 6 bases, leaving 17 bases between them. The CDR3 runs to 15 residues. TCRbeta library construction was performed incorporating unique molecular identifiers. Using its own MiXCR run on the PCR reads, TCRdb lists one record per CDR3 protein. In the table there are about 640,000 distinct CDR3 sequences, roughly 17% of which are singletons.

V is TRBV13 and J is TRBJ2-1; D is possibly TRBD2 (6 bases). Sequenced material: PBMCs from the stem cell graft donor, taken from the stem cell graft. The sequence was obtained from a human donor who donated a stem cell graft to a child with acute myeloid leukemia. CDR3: CASSAKPPGVNEQFF. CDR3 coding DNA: TGTGCCAGCAGCGCCAAGCCCCCGGGAGTCAATGAGCAGTTCTTC.